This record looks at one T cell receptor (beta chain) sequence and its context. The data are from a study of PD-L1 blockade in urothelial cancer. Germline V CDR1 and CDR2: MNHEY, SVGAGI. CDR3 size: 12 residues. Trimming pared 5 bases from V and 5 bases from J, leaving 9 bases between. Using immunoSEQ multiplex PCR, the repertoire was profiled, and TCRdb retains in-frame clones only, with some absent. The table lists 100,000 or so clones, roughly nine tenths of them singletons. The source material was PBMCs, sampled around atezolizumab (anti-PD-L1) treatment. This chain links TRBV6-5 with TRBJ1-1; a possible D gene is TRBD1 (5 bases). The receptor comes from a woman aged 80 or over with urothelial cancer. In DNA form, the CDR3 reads TGTGCCAGCAGTCGCGGGGGGACTGAAGCTTTCTTT. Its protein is CASSRGGTEAFF.